The text below deals with one TCR beta chain. The data were obtained in a study of cytomegalovirus exposure and HLA in healthy donors. PCR primers comprised 60 Vbeta and 13 Jbeta primers. Repertoires were generated with immunoSEQ multiplex PCR, while TCRdb's copy carries only in-frame clones and drops some. The sample contains tens of thousands of clones, more than 60% of which appear only once. The V gene lost 4 bases and the J gene lost 4 bases, with 5 bases spanning the gap. Germline V gene data show CDR1 as MNHNS and CDR2 as SASEGT. This CDR3 contains 11 residues. The TCR originated in a woman in her 40s in good health and CMV-seropositive. The chain couples TRBV6-1 to TRBJ2-7, with a possible D match to TRBD1 (5 bases). The sequenced material came from PBMCs. CDR3 sequence (DNA): TGTGCCAGCAGTGCAGGGTACGAGCAGTACTTC. Translating gives CASSAGYEQYF.